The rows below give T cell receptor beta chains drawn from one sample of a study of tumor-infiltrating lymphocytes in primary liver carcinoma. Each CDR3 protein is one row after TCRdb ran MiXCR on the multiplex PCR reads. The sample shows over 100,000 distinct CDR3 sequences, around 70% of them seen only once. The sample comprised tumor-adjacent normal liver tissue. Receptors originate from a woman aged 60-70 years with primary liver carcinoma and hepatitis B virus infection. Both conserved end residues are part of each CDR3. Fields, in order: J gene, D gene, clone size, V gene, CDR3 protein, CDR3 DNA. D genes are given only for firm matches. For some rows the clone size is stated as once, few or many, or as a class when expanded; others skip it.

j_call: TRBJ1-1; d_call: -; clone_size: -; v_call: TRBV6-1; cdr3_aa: CASSDADRLNTEAFF; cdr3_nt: TGTGCCAGCAGTGATGCCGACAGGTTGAACACTGAAGCTTTCTTT
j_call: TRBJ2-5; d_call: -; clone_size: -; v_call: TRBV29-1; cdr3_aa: CSVGGLGETQYF; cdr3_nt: TGCAGCGTCGGAGGACTCGGGGAGACCCAGTACTTC
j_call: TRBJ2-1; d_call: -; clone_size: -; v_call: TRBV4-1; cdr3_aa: CASSQDGSPFSYNEHFF; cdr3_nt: TGCGCCAGCAGCCAAGACGGGAGTCCCTTCTCCTACAATGAGCACTTCTTC
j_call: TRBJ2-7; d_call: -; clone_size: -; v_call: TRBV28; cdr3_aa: CACSPRGNEQYF; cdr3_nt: TGTGCCTGCAGTCCCAGGGGAAACGAGCAGTACTTC
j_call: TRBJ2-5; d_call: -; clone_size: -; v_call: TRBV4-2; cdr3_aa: CASSQDTVGGCKTQYF; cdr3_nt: TGTGCCAGCAGCCAAGATACAGTGGGGGGTTGTAAGACCCAGTACTTC
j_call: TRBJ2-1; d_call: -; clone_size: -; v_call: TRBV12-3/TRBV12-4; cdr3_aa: CASSSRTNARFF; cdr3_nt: TGTGCCAGCAGTTCCCGGACTAACGCCCGGTTCTTC
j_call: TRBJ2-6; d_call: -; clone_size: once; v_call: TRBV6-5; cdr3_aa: CAGSLDGSGTNVLTF; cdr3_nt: TGTGCCGGCAGTTTAGACGGGTCTGGGACCAACGTCCTGACTTTC
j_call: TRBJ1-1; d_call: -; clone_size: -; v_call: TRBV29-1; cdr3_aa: CSFGTRHGTMNTEAFF; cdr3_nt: TGCAGCTTTGGTACCCGACATGGGACCATGAACACTGAAGCTTTCTTC
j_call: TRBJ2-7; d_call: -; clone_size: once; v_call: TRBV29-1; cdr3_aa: CSAGQTDAYEQYF; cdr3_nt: TGCAGCGCTGGCCAGACAGATGCCTATGAGCAGTACTTC
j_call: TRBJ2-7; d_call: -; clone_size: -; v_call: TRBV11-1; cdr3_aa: CASNPRTARLREQYF; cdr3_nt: TGCGCCAGCAACCCTCGGACAGCACGACTACGCGAGCAGTACTTC
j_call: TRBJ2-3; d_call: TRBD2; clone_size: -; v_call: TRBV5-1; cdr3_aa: CATQTSGGRDMQYF; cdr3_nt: TGCGCCACACAAACTAGCGGGGGCCGAGATATGCAGTATTTT
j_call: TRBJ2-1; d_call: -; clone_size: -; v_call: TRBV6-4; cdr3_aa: CASSLRARVDYNEQFF; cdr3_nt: TGTGCCAGCAGCCTCCGGGCGAGAGTAGACTACAATGAGCAGTTCTTC
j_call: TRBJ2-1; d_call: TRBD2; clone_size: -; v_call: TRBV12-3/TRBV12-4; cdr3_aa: CASRDEREAPDGQCF; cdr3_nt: TGTGCCAGCAGAGACGAGCGGGAGGCCCCCGATGGGCAGTGCTTC
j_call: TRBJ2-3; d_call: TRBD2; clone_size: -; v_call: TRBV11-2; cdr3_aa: CASIHQGSGSLTDTQYF; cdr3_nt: TGTGCCAGCATCCATCAGGGGAGCGGGAGCCTCACAGATACGCAGTATTTT
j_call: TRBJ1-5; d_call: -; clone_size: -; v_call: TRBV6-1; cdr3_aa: CASSEALGPNRPQHF; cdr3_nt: TGTGCCAGCAGTGAAGCGCTAGGGCCGAATCGGCCCCAGCATTTT
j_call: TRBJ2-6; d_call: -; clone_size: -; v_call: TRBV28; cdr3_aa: CASIEGGSSSGANILTF; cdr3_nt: TGTGCCAGCATTGAAGGGGGTTCAAGCTCTGGGGCCAACATCCTGACTTTC
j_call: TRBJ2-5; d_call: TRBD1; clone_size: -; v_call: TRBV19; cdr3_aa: CATSIGRGSGKTQYF; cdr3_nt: TGTGCCACTAGTATCGGCAGGGGGTCGGGAAAGACCCAGTACTTC
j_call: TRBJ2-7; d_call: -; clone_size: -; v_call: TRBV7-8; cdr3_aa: CANSPGPSPYEQYF; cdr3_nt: TGTGCCAACAGCCCGGGGCCTTCACCGTACGAGCAGTACTTC
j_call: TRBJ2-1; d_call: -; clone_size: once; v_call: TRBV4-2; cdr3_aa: CTSSQVPSSYNEQFF; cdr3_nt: TGTACCAGCAGCCAAGTCCCCAGCTCCTATAATGAGCAGTTCTTC
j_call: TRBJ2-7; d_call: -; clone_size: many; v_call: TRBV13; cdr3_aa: CASNFRGSIYEQYF; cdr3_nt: TGTGCCAGCAACTTTCGGGGGTCTATCTACGAGCAGTACTTC
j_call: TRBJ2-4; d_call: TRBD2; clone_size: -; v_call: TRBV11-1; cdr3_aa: CASSFPWTSGTKSIQHF; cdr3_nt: TGTGCCAGCAGCTTTCCCTGGACTAGCGGGACCAAAAGCATTCAGCACTTC
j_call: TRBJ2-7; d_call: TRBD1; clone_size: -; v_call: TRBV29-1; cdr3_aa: CSVSGGTGAYEQNF; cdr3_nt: TGTAGCGTCTCTGGGGGGACAGGGGCCTACGAGCAGAACTTC
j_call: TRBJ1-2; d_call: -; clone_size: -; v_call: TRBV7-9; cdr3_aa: CASSLGLGYTF; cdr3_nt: TGTGCCAGCAGCTTAGGGCTGGGCTACACCTTC
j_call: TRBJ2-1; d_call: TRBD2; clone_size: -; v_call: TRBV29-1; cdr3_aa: CSVGLAAWFNEQFF; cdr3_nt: TGCAGCGTAGGTCTAGCGGCATGGTTCAATGAGCAGTTCTTC
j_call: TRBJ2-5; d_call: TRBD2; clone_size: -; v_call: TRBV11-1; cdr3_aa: CASTLTGLAGETQYF; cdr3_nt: TGTGCCAGCACCCTCACGGGACTAGCGGGAGAGACCCAGTACTTC
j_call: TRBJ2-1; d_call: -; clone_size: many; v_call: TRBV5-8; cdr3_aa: CASSFGLTGNYNEQFF; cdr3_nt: TGTGCCAGCAGCTTTGGGCTAACAGGGAACTACAATGAGCAGTTCTTC
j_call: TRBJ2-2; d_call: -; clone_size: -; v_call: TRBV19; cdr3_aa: CASMPGSRNTGELFF; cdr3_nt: TGTGCCAGTATGCCCGGGAGCCGAAACACCGGGGAGCTGTTTTTT
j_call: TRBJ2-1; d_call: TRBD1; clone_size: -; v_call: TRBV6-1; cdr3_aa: CASSKQQGVSEQFF; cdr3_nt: TGTGCCAGCAGTAAGCAACAGGGGGTCTCTGAGCAGTTCTTC
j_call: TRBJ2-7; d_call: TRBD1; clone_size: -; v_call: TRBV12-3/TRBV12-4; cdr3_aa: CASSRQGSYEQHF; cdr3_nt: TGTGCCAGCAGTCGACAGGGCTCCTACGAGCAACACTTC
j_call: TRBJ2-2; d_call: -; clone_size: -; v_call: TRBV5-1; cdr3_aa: CANSLGPGQVSGELFF; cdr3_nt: TGCGCCAACAGCTTGGGGCCTGGTCAGGTTTCCGGGGAGCTGTTTTTT
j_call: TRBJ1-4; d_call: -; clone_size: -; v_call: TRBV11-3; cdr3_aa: CVGSLRGAEEKLFF; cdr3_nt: TGTGTCGGCAGCTTGCGCGGGGCGGAGGAAAAACTGTTTTTT
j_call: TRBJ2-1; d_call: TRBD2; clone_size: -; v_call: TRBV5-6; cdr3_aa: CASSLTPGLAGGEQFF; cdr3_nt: TGTGCCAGCAGCTTGACCCCGGGACTAGCGGGGGGCGAGCAGTTCTTC
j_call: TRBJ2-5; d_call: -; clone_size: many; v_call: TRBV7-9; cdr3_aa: CASSSLDYQGGETQYF; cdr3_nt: TGTGCCAGCAGCTCGCTCGACTACCAAGGGGGGGAGACCCAGTACTTC
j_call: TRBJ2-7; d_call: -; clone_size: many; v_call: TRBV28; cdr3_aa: CASSPTPGDPTSNSYEQYF; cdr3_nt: TGTGCCAGCAGTCCAACCCCGGGGGATCCTACGTCAAACTCCTACGAGCAGTACTTC
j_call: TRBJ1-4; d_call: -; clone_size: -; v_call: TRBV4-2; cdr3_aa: CVSSQVHRGANEKLFF; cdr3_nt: TGTGTCAGCAGCCAAGTGCATCGGGGAGCGAATGAAAAACTGTTTTTT
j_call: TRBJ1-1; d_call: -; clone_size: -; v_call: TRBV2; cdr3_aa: CASSDRRTEAFF; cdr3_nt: TGTGCCAGCAGTGACAGAAGGACTGAAGCTTTCTTT
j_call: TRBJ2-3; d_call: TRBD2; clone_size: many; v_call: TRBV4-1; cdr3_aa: CASSRVGRADTDTQYF; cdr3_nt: TGCGCCAGCAGCCGAGTCGGGAGGGCCGATACAGATACGCAGTATTTT
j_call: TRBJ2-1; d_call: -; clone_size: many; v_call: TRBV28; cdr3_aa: CASNPPGDAYNEQFF; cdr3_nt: TGTGCCAGCAACCCCCCGGGGGACGCCTACAATGAGCAGTTCTTC
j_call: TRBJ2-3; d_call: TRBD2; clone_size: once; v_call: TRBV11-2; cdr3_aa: CASSHSSGSLLGTQYF; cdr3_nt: TGTGCCAGCAGCCATAGTAGCGGGAGTTTGTTAGGTACGCAGTATTTT
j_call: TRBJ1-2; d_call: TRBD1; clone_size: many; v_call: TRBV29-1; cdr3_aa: CSVDKSAGGHANYGYTF; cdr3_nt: TGCAGCGTTGACAAATCTGCAGGGGGCCACGCTAACTATGGCTACACCTTC
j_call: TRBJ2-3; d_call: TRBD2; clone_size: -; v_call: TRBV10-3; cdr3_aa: CAIRSGLAPGDTHYF; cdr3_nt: TGTGCCATCAGATCGGGACTAGCACCGGGGGATACGCACTATTTT
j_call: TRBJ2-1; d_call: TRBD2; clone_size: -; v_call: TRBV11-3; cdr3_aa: CASSADSGRDYNEQFF; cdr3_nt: TGTGCCAGTAGCGCTGATAGCGGGAGGGACTACAATGAGCAGTTCTTC
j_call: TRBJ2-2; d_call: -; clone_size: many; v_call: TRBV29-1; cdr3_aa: CSVGPSSTTGELFF; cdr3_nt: TGCAGCGTTGGCCCCTCCTCCACGACCGGGGAGCTGTTTTTT
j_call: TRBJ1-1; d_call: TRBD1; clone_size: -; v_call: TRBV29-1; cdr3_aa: CGVKQGDDTDAFF; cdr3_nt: TGCGGCGTCAAACAGGGGGACGACACTGACGCTTTCTTT
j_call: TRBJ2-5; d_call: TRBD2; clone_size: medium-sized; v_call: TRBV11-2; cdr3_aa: CASGRGGWYQETQYF; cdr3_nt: TGTGCCAGCGGACGGGGGGGGTGGTACCAAGAGACCCAGTACTTC
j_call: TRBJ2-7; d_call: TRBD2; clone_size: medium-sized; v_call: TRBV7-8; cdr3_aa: CASSSSGLAVYYEQYF; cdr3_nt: TGTGCCAGCAGCTCATCGGGACTAGCGGTTTACTACGAGCAGTACTTC
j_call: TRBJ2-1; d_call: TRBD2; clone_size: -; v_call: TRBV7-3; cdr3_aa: CASSLSTSGRGPTYNEQFF; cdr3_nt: TGTGCCAGCAGCTTGTCGACTAGCGGGAGAGGGCCAACCTACAATGAGCAGTTCTTC
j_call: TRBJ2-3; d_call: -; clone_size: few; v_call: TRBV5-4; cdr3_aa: CASSLELARTSTDTQYF; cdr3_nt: TGTGCCAGCAGCTTGGAGCTAGCGCGAACTAGCACAGATACGCAGTATTTT
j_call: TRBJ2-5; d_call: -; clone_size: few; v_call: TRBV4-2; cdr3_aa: CASSPLQGGETQYF; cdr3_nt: TGTGCCAGCAGTCCCCTTCAGGGCGGGGAGACCCAGTACTTT
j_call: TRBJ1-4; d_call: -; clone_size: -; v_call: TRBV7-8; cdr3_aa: CASNLDKVERLFF; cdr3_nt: TGTGCCAGCAACTTAGACAAGGTTGAAAGACTGTTTTTT
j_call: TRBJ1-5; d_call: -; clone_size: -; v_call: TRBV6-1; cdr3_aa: CASSPWSKPEDTQHF; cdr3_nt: TGTGCCAGCAGTCCGTGGTCCAAACCGGAGGATACGCAGCATTTT
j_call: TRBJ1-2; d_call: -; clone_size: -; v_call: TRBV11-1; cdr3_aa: CTSIPPDSLRYGYTF; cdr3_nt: TGTACTAGCATCCCCCCGGACAGTCTACGCTATGGCTACACCTTC
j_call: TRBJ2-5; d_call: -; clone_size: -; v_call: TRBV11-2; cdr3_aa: CASLEAAQETQYF; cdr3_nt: TGTGCCAGCTTGGAGGCGGCCCAAGAGACCCAGTACTTC
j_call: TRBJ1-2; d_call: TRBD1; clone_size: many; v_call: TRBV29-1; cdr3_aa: CSARTGSNYGYTF; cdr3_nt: TGCAGCGCCCGGACAGGGAGTAACTATGGCTACACCTTC